The present entry profiles one TCR beta chain with its context. This sample is drawn from a study of radiation and T cells in renal cell carcinoma. Data came from immunoSEQ multiplex PCR; TCRdb stores just in-frame clones and leaves some out. The repertoire holds approximately 170,000 clones, with 88% as singletons. As to time point: blood 4 weeks post-SBRT, at nephrectomy. Documented treatment: 15 Gy SBRT to primary tumor, nephrectomy 4 weeks later. Nephrectomy followed 15 Gy stereotactic body radiation by 4 weeks. Serial blood draws occurred at baseline and 2 and 4 weeks post-SBRT. This CDR3 region has 13 residues. From germline, CDR1 is SGHDN and CDR2 FVKESK. Deletions cut 1 base from V and 3 bases from J, with 7 bases between.

J is TRBJ2-7 and V is TRBV14; D is unclear. The origin of this receptor is a woman aged 45 to 65 with renal cell carcinoma. The sample consisted of blood, taken from a patient whose treatment included radiotherapy and nephrectomy. CDR3 DNA sequence: TGTGCCAGCAGCCAAGGTCCCCGCTACGAGCAGTACTTC. It translates to CASSQGPRYEQYF. The full variable domain, completed using reference TRBV14 and TRBJ2-7, is EAGVTQFPSHSVIEKGQTVTLRCDPISGHDNLYWYRRVMGKEIKFLLHFVKESKQDESGMPNNRFLAERTGGTYSTLKVQPAELEDSGVYFCASSQGPRYEQYFGPGTRLTVT.